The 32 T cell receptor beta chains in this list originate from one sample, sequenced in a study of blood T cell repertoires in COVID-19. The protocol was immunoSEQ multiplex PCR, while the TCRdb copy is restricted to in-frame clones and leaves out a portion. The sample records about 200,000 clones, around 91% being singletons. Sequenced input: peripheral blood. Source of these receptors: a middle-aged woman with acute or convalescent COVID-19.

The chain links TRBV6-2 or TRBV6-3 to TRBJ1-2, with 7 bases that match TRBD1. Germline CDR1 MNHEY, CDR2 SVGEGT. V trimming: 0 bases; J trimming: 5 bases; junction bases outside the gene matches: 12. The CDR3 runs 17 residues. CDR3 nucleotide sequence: TGTGCCAGCAGTTACTCTCCCGTCACAGGGGAGCAATATGGCTACACCTTC. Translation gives CASSYSPVTGEQYGYTF.

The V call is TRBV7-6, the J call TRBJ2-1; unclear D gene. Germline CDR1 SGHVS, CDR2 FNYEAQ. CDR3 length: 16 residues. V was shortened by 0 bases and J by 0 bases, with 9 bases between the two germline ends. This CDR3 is CASSLAAASSYNEQFF. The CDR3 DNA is TGTGCCAGCAGCTTAGCCGCGGCTAGCTCCTACAATGAGCAGTTCTTC.

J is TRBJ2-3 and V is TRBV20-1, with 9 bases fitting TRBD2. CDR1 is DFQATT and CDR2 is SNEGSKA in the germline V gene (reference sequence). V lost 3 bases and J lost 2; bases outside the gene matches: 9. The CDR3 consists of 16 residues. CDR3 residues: CSASVSLAGHTDTQYF. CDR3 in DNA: TGCAGTGCTAGTGTGTCTCTAGCGGGACACACAGATACGCAGTATTTT.

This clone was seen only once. CDR3 in DNA: TGTGCCAGCAGCTTAGAAGGGGGCACTGAAGCTTTCTTT. It encodes CASSLEGGTEAFF. The chain carries TRBV7-2 and TRBJ1-1; D is perhaps TRBD1 (6 bases). This CDR3 is built from 13 residues. Trimming stripped 1 base from V and 4 bases from J, with 7 bases between. CDR1 SGHTA and CDR2 FQGNSA come from the germline V gene.

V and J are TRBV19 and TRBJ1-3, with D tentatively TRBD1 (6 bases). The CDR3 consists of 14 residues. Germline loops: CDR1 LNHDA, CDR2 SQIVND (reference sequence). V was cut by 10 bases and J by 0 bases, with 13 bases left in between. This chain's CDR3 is CATRGGGSGNTIYF. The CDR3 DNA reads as TGTGCCACCCGGGGGGGCGGCTCTGGAAACACCATATATTTT.

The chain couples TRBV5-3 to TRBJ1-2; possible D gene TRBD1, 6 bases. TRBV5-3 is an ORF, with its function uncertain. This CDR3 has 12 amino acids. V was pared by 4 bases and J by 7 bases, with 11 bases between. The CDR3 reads CARSPGQCGYTF. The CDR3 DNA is TGTGCCAGAAGCCCTGGACAGTGTGGCTACACCTTC.

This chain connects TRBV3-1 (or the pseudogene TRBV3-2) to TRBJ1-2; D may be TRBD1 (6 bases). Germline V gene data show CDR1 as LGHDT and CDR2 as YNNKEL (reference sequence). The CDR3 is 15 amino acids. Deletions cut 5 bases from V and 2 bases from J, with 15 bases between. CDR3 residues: CASSEYHRANYGYTF. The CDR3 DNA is TGTGCCAGCAGCGAATACCACAGGGCCAACTATGGCTACACCTTC.

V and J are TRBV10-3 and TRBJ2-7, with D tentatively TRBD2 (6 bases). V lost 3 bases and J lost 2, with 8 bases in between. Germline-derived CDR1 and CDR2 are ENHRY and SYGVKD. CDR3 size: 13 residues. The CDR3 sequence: CAISDGTPYEQYV. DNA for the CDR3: TGTGCCATCAGTGATGGGACTCCCTACGAGCAGTACGTC.

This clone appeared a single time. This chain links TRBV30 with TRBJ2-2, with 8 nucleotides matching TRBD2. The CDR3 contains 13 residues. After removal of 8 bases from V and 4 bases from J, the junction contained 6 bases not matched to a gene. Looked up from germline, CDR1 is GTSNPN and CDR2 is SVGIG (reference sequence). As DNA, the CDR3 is TGTGCCAGGCCGGGGGGGCCCACCGGGGAGCTGTTTTTT. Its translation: CARPGGPTGELFF.

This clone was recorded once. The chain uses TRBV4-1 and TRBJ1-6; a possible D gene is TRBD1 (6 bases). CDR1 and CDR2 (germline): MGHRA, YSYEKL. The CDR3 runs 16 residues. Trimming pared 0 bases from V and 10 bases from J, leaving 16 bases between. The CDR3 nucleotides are TGCGCCAGCAGCCAAGAGGGGAGCCCTGGGGGCTCACCCCTCCACTTT. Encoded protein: CASSQEGSPGGSPLHF.

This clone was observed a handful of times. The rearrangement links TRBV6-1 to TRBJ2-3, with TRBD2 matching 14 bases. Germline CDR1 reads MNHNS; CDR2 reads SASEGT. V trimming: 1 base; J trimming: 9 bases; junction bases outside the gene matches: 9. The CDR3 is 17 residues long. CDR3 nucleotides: TGTGCCAGCAGTGAAGTTTTAAGACTAGCGGGGGGGCAGACGCAGTATTTT. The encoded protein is CASSEVLRLAGGQTQYF.

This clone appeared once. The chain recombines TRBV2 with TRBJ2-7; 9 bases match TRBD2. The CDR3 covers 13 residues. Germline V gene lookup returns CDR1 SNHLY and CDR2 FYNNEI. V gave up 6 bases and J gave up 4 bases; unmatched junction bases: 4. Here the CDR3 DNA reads TGTGCCAGCAGACCTAGCGGGGCATACGAGCAGTACGTC. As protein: CASRPSGAYEQYV.

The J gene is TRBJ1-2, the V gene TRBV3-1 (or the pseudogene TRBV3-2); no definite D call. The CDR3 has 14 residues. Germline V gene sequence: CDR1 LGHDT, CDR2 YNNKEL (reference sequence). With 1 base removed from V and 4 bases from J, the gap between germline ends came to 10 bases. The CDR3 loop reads CASSQVNAVYGYTF. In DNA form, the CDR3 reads TGTGCCAGCAGCCAAGTGAACGCAGTCTATGGCTACACCTTC.

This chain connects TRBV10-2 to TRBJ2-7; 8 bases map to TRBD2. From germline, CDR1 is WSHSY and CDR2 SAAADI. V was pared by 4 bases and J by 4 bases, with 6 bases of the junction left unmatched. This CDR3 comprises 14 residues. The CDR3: CASSVIAGSYEQYV. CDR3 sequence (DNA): TGCGCCAGCAGTGTCATAGCGGGGTCATACGAGCAGTACGTC.

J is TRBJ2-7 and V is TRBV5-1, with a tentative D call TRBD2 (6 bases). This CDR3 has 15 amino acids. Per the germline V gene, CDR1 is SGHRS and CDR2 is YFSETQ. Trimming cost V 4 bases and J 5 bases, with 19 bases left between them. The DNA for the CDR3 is TGCGCCAGCAGCCCGCCTAATTGGAGGGGAGACGAGCAGTACGTC. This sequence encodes CASSPPNWRGDEQYV.

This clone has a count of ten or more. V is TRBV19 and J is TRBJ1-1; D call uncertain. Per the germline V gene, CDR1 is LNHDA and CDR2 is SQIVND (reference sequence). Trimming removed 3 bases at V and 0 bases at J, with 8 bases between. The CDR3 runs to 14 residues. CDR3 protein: CASSIRAMNTEAFF. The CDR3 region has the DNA TGTGCCAGTAGTATTAGAGCGATGAACACTGAAGCTTTCTTT. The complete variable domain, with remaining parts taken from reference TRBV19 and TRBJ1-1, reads DGGITQSPKYLFRKEGQNVTLSCEQNLNHDAMYWYRQDPGQGLRLIYYSQIVNDFQKGDIAEGYSVSREKKESFPLTVTSAQKNPTAFYLCASSIRAMNTEAFFGQGTRLTVV.

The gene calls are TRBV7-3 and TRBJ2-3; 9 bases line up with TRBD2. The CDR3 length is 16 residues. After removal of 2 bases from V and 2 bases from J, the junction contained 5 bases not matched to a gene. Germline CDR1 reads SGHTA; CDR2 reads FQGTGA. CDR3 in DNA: TGTGCCAGCAGCTTACTGGCGGGGGGGGCCACAGATACGCAGTATTTT. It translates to CASSLLAGGATDTQYF.

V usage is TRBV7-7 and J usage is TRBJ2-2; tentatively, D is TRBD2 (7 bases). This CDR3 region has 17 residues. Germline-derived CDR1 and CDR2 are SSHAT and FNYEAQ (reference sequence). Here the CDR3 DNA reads TGTGCTACAGGGAGGGGGAAAATCCTTTCGAACACCGGGGAGCTGTTTTTT. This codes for CATGRGKILSNTGELFF.

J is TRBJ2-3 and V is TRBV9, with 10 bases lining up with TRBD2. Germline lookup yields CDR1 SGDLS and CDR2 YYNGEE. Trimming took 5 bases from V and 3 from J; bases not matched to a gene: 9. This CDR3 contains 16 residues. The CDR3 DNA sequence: TGTGCCAGCAGTTTGCTAGCGGGGGCCGGGACAGATACGCAGTATTTT. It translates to CASSLLAGAGTDTQYF.

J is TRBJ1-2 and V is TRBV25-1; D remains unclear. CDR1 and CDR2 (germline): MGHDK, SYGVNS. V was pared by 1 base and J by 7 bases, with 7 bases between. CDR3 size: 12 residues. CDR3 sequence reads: CASSEFRGGYTF. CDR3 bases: TGTGCCAGCAGTGAATTTCGAGGTGGCTACACCTTC.

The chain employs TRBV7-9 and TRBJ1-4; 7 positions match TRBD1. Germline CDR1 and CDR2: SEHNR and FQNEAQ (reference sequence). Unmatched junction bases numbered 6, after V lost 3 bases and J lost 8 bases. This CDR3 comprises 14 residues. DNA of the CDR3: TGTGCCAGCAGCTTGGCCGGGACAGCCGAAAAACTGTTTTTT. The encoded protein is CASSLAGTAEKLFF.

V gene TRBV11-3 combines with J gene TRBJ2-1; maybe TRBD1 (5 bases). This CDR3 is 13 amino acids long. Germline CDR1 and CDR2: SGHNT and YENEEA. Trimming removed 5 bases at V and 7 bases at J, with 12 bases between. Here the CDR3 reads CASSLGAGNEQFF. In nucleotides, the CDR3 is TGTGCCAGCAGCCTTGGGGCAGGGAATGAGCAGTTCTTC.

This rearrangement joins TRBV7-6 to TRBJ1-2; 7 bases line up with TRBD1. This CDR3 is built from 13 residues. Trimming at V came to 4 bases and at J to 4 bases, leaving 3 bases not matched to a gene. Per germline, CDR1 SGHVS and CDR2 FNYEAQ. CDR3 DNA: TGTGCCAGCAGCTCCGACAGGGTCTATGGCTACACCTTC. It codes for CASSSDRVYGYTF. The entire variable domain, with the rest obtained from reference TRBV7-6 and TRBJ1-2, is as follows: GAGVSQSPRYKVTKRGQDVALRCDPISGHVSLYWYRQALGQGPEFLTYFNYEAQQDKSGLPNDRFSAERPEGSISTLTIQRTEQRDSAMYRCASSSDRVYGYTFGSGTRLTVV.

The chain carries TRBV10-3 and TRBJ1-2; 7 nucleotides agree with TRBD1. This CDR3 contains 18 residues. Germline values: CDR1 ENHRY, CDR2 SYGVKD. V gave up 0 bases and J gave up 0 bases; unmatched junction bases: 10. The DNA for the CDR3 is TGTGCCATCAGTGAGTCGGTGGAGGGGGCTAAAGCTAACTATGGCTACACCTTC. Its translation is CAISESVEGAKANYGYTF.

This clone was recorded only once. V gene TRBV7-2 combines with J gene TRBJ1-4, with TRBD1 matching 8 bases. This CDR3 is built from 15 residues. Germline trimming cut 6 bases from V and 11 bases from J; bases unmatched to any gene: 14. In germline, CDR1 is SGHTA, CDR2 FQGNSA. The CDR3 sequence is CASSFSNGQGAKLFF. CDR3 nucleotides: TGTGCCAGCAGTTTTTCGAACGGGCAGGGGGCTAAACTGTTTTTT.

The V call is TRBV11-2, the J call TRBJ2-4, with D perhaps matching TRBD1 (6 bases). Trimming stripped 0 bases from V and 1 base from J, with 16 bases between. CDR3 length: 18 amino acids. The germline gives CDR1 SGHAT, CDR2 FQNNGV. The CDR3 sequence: CASSLESGMGAAKNIQYF. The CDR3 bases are TGTGCCAGCAGCTTAGAGTCAGGGATGGGGGCGGCCAAAAACATTCAGTACTTC.

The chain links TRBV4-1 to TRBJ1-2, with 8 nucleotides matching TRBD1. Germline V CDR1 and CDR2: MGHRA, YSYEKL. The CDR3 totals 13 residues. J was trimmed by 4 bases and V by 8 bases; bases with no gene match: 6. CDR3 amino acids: CASSRQGAYGYTF. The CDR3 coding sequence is TGCGCCAGCTCGAGGCAGGGGGCCTATGGCTACACCTTC.

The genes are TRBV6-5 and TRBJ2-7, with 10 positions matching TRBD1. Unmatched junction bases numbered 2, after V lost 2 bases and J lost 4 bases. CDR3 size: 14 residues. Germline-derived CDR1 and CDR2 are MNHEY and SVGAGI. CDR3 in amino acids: CASSYRTGGYEQYV. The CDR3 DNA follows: TGTGCCAGCAGTTACAGGACAGGGGGATACGAGCAGTACGTC.

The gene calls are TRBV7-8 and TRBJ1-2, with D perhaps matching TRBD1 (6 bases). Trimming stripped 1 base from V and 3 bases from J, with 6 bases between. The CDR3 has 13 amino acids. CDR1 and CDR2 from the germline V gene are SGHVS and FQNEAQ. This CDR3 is CASSLGTDYGYTF. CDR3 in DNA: TGTGCCAGCAGCTTAGGGACAGACTATGGCTACACCTTC.

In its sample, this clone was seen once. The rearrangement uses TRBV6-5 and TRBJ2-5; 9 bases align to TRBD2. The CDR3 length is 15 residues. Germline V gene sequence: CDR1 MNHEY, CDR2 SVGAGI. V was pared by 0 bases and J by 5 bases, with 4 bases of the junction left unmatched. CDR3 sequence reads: CASSYSRLAEETQYF. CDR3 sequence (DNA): TGTGCCAGCAGTTACTCACGACTAGCGGAGGAGACCCAGTACTTC.

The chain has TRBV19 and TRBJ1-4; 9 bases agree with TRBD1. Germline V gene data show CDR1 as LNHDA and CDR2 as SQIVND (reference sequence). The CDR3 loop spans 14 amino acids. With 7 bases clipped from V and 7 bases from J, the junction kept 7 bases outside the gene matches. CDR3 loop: CASTPGTGREKLFF. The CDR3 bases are TGTGCCAGTACCCCCGGGACAGGGCGTGAAAAACTGTTTTTT. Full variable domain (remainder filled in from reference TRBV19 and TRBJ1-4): DGGITQSPKYLFRKEGQNVTLSCEQNLNHDAMYWYRQDPGQGLRLIYYSQIVNDFQKGDIAEGYSVSREKKESFPLTVTSAQKNPTAFYLCASTPGTGREKLFFGSGTQLSVL.

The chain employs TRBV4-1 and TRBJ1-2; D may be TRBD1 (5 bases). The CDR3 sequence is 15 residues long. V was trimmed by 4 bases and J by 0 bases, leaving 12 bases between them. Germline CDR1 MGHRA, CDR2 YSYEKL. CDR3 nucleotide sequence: TGCGCCAGCAGCCTCCTCTGGGGCGCTAACTATGGCTACACCTTC. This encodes CASSLLWGANYGYTF.